These T cell receptor beta chains were read from a single sample in a study of cytomegalovirus exposure and HLA in healthy donors. Sequenced by immunoSEQ multiplex PCR; TCRdb stores in-frame clones only, minus some. This table holds about 120,000 clones, about four fifths found once. Specimen: PBMCs. Receptors originate from a man aged 30-40 years in good health and CMV-seropositive. Both conserved end residues are part of each CDR3. D genes are given only for firm matches. The listing skips clone size in some rows; elsewhere it reads once, few, many or a size class.

v_call	j_call	d_call	clone_size	cdr3_aa	cdr3_nt
TRBV7-7	TRBJ2-2	.	.	CASSLGQSTGELFF	TGTGCTAGCAGCTTAGGGCAAAGCACCGGGGAGCTGTTTTTT
TRBV27	TRBJ1-5	TRBD1	.	CASSPWTGSVDQPQHF	TGTGCCAGCAGTCCGTGGACAGGTTCAGTTGATCAGCCCCAGCATTTT
TRBV7-6	TRBJ2-7	.	.	CASSTWFGESPTYEQYF	TGTGCCAGCAGCACGTGGTTCGGGGAGAGCCCGACCTACGAGCAGTACTTC
TRBV7-2	TRBJ2-1	.	few	CASSLSREYNEQFF	TGTGCCAGCAGCTTATCGAGGGAGTACAATGAGCAGTTCTTC
TRBV19	TRBJ1-2	.	.	CASSIAGQPLDYYGYTF	TGTGCCAGTAGTATAGCCGGACAGCCTTTAGACTACTATGGCTACACCTTC
TRBV11-2	TRBJ2-7	TRBD1	.	CASSPDRGGQAVF	TGTGCCAGCAGCCCGGACAGGGGAGGGCAAGCGGTCTTC
TRBV28	TRBJ2-7	TRBD2	.	CASSSPTSGSENEQYF	TGTGCCAGCAGTTCCCCGACTAGCGGGAGCGAAAACGAGCAGTACTTC
TRBV11-2	TRBJ2-3	.	.	CASSLAGGIRPTDTQYF	TGTGCCAGCAGCTTAGCAGGGGGGATTCGTCCCACAGATACGCAGTATTTT
TRBV5-1	TRBJ1-1	.	.	CASSLNRPNTEAFF	TGCGCCAGCAGCCTGAACAGACCGAACACTGAAGCTTTCTTT
TRBV5-6	TRBJ1-5	.	.	CASSLGTVQPQHF	TGTGCCAGCAGCTTGGGAACAGTCCAGCCCCAGCATTTT
TRBV7-9	TRBJ2-7	TRBD1	.	CSSSLPGTGPSYEQYF	TGTTCCAGCAGCTTACCCGGGACAGGTCCCTCCTACGAGCAGTACTTC
TRBV19	TRBJ1-2	.	.	CASSTPTPPNYGYTF	TGTGCCAGTAGTACGCCGACACCGCCCAACTATGGCTACACCTTC
TRBV30	TRBJ1-1	.	.	CALSRGTAFF	TGTGCCCTCTCCCGGGGGACAGCTTTCTTT
TRBV29-1	TRBJ2-5	TRBD1	.	CSVRALGTAMETQYF	TGCAGCGTGCGCGCTCTAGGGACAGCAATGGAGACCCAGTACTTC
TRBV9	TRBJ1-1	.	.	CASGGGQDTEAFF	TGTGCCAGCGGGGGGGGTCAGGACACTGAAGCTTTCTTT
TRBV7-9	TRBJ2-1	TRBD1	.	CASSSVTRTGGFNEQFF	TGTGCCAGCAGCTCCGTCACCAGGACAGGGGGCTTCAATGAGCAGTTCTTC
TRBV29-1	TRBJ2-1	TRBD1	.	CSVDGQGAGEQFF	TGCAGCGTTGACGGACAGGGGGCTGGTGAGCAGTTCTTC
TRBV11-2	TRBJ2-1	.	.	CASSPGSGGYNEQFF	TGTGCCAGCAGTCCTGGTAGCGGAGGGTACAATGAGCAGTTCTTC
TRBV2	TRBJ2-6	.	.	CASSEGKVLGGRLSGANVLTF	TGTGCCAGCAGTGAAGGAAAGGTATTAGGGGGACGGCTCTCTGGGGCCAACGTCCTGACTTTC
TRBV27	TRBJ1-1	.	.	CASSWGGGWDTEAFF	TGTGCCAGCAGTTGGGGGGGAGGGTGGGACACTGAAGCTTTCTTT
TRBV5-6	TRBJ2-7	TRBD1	.	CASSQTGIGSYEQYF	TGTGCCAGCAGCCAGACAGGGATAGGCTCCTACGAGCAGTACTTC
TRBV5-1	TRBJ2-2	.	.	CASSLAPGNTGELFF	TGCGCCAGCAGCTTGGCCCCGGGTAACACCGGGGAGCTGTTTTTT
TRBV5-1	TRBJ2-2	.	.	CASSLLAAANTGELFF	TGCGCCAGCAGCTTACTGGCGGCAGCGAACACCGGGGAGCTGTTTTTT
TRBV5-1	TRBJ2-5	.	.	CASTPTRAFQETQYF	TGCGCCAGCACTCCTACTAGGGCCTTCCAAGAGACCCAGTACTTC
TRBV5-4	TRBJ2-5	.	few	CASSSGRESGETQYF	TGTGCCAGCAGCTCTGGCCGGGAGAGTGGGGAGACCCAGTACTTC
TRBV5-5	TRBJ1-1	TRBD1	.	CASSPTGTGITEAFF	TGTGCCAGCAGCCCGACCGGGACAGGGATAACTGAAGCTTTCTTT
TRBV9	TRBJ2-2	TRBD2	once	CASSTSGAGELFF	TGTGCCAGCAGCACAAGCGGGGCCGGGGAGCTGTTTTTT
TRBV4-2	TRBJ1-5	.	.	CASSQDSGSGNQPQHF	TGTGCCAGCAGCCAAGATTCGGGATCGGGCAATCAGCCCCAGCATTTT
TRBV7-9	TRBJ2-1	.	.	CASSPGYNEQFF	TGTGCCAGCAGCCCGGGTTACAATGAGCAGTTCTTC
TRBV28	TRBJ2-3	TRBD2	.	CASSWQRDTDTQYF	TGTGCCAGCAGTTGGCAGCGGGACACAGATACGCAGTATTTT